What follows are 32 T cell receptor beta chains derived from one specimen sequenced in a study of immune evolution from preneoplasia to lung adenocarcinoma. Produced via immunoSEQ multiplex PCR; TCRdb's table is partial and in-frame only. The table lists about 7,400 clones, 79% of them singletons. The material sequenced was FFPE minimally invasive lung adenocarcinoma tissue. The receptors here all came from a person aged 70 to 80 with lung adenocarcinoma.

The chain recombines TRBV5-1 with TRBJ2-3; 7 bases match TRBD1. Looked up from germline, CDR1 is SGHRS and CDR2 is YFSETQ. V lost 4 bases, J lost 9 bases, and 14 bases stayed unmatched. There are 15 residues in the CDR3. This CDR3 reads CASSPGGRSIETQYF. CDR3 DNA sequence: TGCGCCAGCAGCCCAGGGGGTAGGTCAATCGAGACGCAGTATTTT.

This rearrangement joins TRBV7-3 to TRBJ2-2; D possibly matches TRBD1 or TRBD2 (5 bases each). The CDR3 contains 15 residues. Looked up from germline, CDR1 is SGHTA and CDR2 is FQGTGA. The V end was cut by 5 bases, the J end by 4 bases, with 14 bases between. The CDR3 is CASSQNGGSTGELFF. CDR3 sequence (DNA): TGTGCCAGCAGCCAAAATGGGGGTTCCACCGGGGAGCTGTTTTTT.

The J gene is TRBJ2-7, the V gene TRBV6-5; D might be TRBD1 or TRBD2, each matching 5 bases. Germline values: CDR1 MNHEY, CDR2 SVGAGI. V was cut by 0 bases and J by 9 bases, with 15 bases left in between. The CDR3 totals 14 residues. The CDR3 protein is CASSYSPPGSVQYF. The DNA for the CDR3 is TGTGCCAGCAGTTACTCACCCCCAGGGAGTGTGCAGTACTTC.

This clone is medium-sized by share. This chain links TRBV7-9 with TRBJ1-6, with no clear D. Trimming removed 8 bases at V and 4 bases at J, with 12 bases between. CDR1 SEHNR and CDR2 FQNEAQ come from the germline V gene (reference sequence). CDR3 length: 14 amino acids. The CDR3 is CASWEGHYNSPLHF. Written as DNA, the CDR3 is TGTGCCAGCTGGGAAGGTCATTATAATTCACCCCTCCACTTT.

This clone has only one observation. The chain is built from TRBV28 and TRBJ1-3; D possibly corresponds to TRBD1 (6 bases). The CDR3 is made up of 16 amino acids. CDR1 and CDR2 (germline): MDHEN, SYDVKM. Trimming left V 6 bases short and J 0 bases short, with 15 bases between. CDR3 nucleotides: TGTGCCAGCAGACCTACAGGGCACGGCTCTGGAAACACCATATATTTT. Translating gives CASRPTGHGSGNTIYF.

V is TRBV7-2 and J is TRBJ2-7, with D tentatively TRBD1 (6 bases). The V end was cut by 5 bases, the J end by 2 bases, with 13 bases between. This CDR3 has 14 amino acids. Germline values: CDR1 SGHTA, CDR2 FQGNSA. CDR3 sequence: CASSTTGKAYEQYF. As DNA, the CDR3 is TGTGCCAGCAGCACGACAGGAAAGGCCTACGAGCAGTACTTC. Full variable domain (outside the CDR3, taken from reference TRBV7-2 and TRBJ2-7): GAGVSQSPSNKVTEKGKDVELRCDPISGHTALYWYRQSLGQGLEFLIYFQGNSAPDKSGLPSDRFSAERTGGSVSTLTIQRTQQEDSAVYLCASSTTGKAYEQYFGPGTRLTVT.

This clone was detected only a few times. The chain joins TRBV27 to TRBJ2-7, with a tentative D call TRBD1 (6 bases). V gave up 8 bases and J gave up 8 bases, with 13 bases separating them. The CDR3 totals 11 residues. CDR1 and CDR2 (germline): MNHEY, SMNVEV (reference sequence). CDR3 amino acids: CASGRQAQQYF. CDR3 sequence (DNA): TGTGCCAGCGGTCGACAGGCCCAGCAGTACTTC.

As to this clone: Its ends do not fully match the called genes, so a read error is possible. J is TRBJ1-1 and V is TRBV7-7, with D perhaps TRBD1 (6 bases). The length of the CDR3 is 16 residues. CDR1 is SSHAT, CDR2 FNYEAQ, per germline (reference sequence). CDR3 protein: CASSLVGGGANTEAFF. CDR3 nucleotide sequence: TGTGCTAGCAGCTTGGTCGGGGGCGGCGCGAACACTGAAGCTTTCTTT.

The chain is built from TRBV2 and TRBJ2-7; the D gene is possibly TRBD1 (6 bases). CDR1 SNHLY and CDR2 FYNNEI come from the germline V gene. With 6 bases removed from V and 5 bases from J, the gap between germline ends came to 14 bases. The CDR3 covers 13 residues. The CDR3 loop reads CASSEQGFNEQYF. Here the CDR3 DNA reads TGTGCCAGCAGCGAGCAGGGGTTCAACGAGCAGTACTTC.

This rearrangement joins TRBV28 to TRBJ1-1, with a tentative D call TRBD1 (6 bases). Trimming took 6 bases from V and 1 from J, leaving 12 bases between them. The CDR3 sequence is 14 residues long. From germline, CDR1 is MDHEN and CDR2 SYDVKM. CDR3 region: CASSPGQPNTEAFF. The CDR3, as DNA: TGTGCCAGCAGCCCTGGACAGCCGAACACTGAAGCTTTCTTT.

V gene TRBV28 combines with J gene TRBJ2-6; TRBD1 might be the D (6 bases). Germline CDR1 and CDR2: MDHEN and SYDVKM. The CDR3 totals 19 residues. V was pared by 3 bases and J by 0 bases, with 18 bases between. CDR3 sequence reads: CASSFKPGQPSSGANVLTF. The DNA of the CDR3 is TGTGCCAGCAGTTTCAAGCCGGGACAACCATCCTCTGGGGCCAACGTCCTGACTTTC.

As DNA, the CDR3 is TGCGCCAGCAGTGAGGGGGGCAGGGTGGGAGATGAGCAGTACTTC. It encodes CASSEGGRVGDEQYF. The chain is built from TRBV10-2 and TRBJ2-7, with D possibly matching TRBD1 (6 bases). Germline CDR1 is WSHSY and CDR2 is SAAADI. Trimming took 2 bases from V and 7 from J, leaving 18 bases between them. The CDR3 has 15 residues.

The chain couples TRBV4-3 to TRBJ2-7; D is unresolved. Trimming left V 5 bases short and J 4 bases short, with 18 bases between. CDR1 is LGHNA, CDR2 YSLEER, per germline. The CDR3 sequence is 15 residues long. Written as DNA, the CDR3 is TGCGCCAGCAGCAGTGAGAGAGGTTTTGGTTACGAGCAGTACTTC. It codes for CASSSERGFGYEQYF.

This clone was observed a few times. This chain's CDR3 is CASSSGTVSTEAFF. Written as DNA, the CDR3 is TGTGCCAGCTCATCCGGGACGGTAAGCACTGAAGCTTTCTTT. The chain combines TRBV18 with TRBJ1-1; possibly TRBD1 for D (5 bases). Germline CDR1 and CDR2: KGHSH and LQKENI. The V gene lost 5 bases and the J gene lost 4 bases, with 14 bases spanning the gap. The CDR3 has 14 amino acids.

There are a few counts of this clone. The chain carries TRBV15 and TRBJ2-2; a possible D gene is TRBD1 (5 bases). This CDR3 has 13 amino acids. Trimming removed 0 bases from V and 6 bases from J, with 5 bases in between. Germline CDR1 and CDR2: LNHNV and YYDKDF (reference sequence). CDR3: CATSRDRAGELFF. The CDR3 nucleotides read TGTGCCACCAGCAGAGACAGGGCCGGGGAGCTGTTTTTT.

This clone was counted between two and nine times. The chain combines TRBV11-2 with TRBJ2-5; TRBD2 aligns across 7 bases. Germline lookup yields CDR1 SGHAT and CDR2 FQNNGV. The CDR3 contains 18 residues. J lost 4 bases, V lost 1 base, and 15 bases had no gene match. In nucleotides, the CDR3 is TGTGCCAGCAGCTTAGGGGGCCTAGCGGAGCTAGGGAGAGAGACCCAGTACTTC. Translating gives CASSLGGLAELGRETQYF.

This chain links TRBV20-1 with TRBJ2-1; weak D call: TRBD1 (6 bases). The CDR3 covers 11 residues. Germline CDR1 and CDR2: DFQATT and SNEGSKA (reference sequence). As DNA, the CDR3 is TGCGGAAGTCTGACAGGCAATGAGCAGTTCTTC. It is translated as CGSLTGNEQFF.

This clone was counted between two and nine times. V gene TRBV11-1 combines with J gene TRBJ2-3, with a weak D call TRBD1 (6 bases). This CDR3 has 16 residues. Trimming took off 4 bases at V and 0 bases at J, with 14 bases between the two ends. Looked up from germline, CDR1 is SGHAT and CDR2 is FQDESV (reference sequence). In nucleotides, the CDR3 is TGTGCCAGCAGCTCAGTTGGGACACTCAGCACAGATACGCAGTATTTT. Amino acid sequence: CASSSVGTLSTDTQYF.

The chain employs TRBV6-6 and TRBJ2-6; 7 bases are a match to TRBD1. Germline CDR1 MNHNY, CDR2 SVGAGI (reference sequence). V lost 6 bases and J lost 2; bases outside the gene matches: 4. This CDR3 region has 15 residues. In DNA form, the CDR3 reads TGTGCCAGCAGGTTAACAGGGGCTGGGGCCAACGTCCTGACTTTC. Encoded protein: CASRLTGAGANVLTF.

This chain connects TRBV28 to TRBJ2-2; D is possibly TRBD1 (6 bases). The CDR3 loop spans 12 amino acids. V gave up 2 bases and J gave up 9 bases, with 7 bases separating them. Germline CDR1 is MDHEN and CDR2 is SYDVKM. The CDR3, as DNA: TGTGCCAGCAGTTTAAGGGGGAGGGAGCTGTTTTTT. Translating it yields CASSLRGRELFF.

The chain's CDR3 is CASSLAGGTAGHEQYF. The CDR3, as DNA: TGTGCCAGCAGCTTAGCGGGGGGAACAGCCGGCCACGAGCAGTACTTC. The chain links TRBV7-8 to TRBJ2-7, with D tentatively TRBD2 (6 bases). This CDR3 contains 16 residues. V lost 0 bases, J lost 5 bases, and 17 bases lay in between. Germline loops: CDR1 SGHVS, CDR2 FQNEAQ.

The J gene is TRBJ2-2, the V gene TRBV27; D not certain. Trimming removed 3 bases at V and 4 bases at J, with 3 bases between. This CDR3 comprises 12 residues. Germline CDR1 reads MNHEY; CDR2 reads SMNVEV (reference sequence). CDR3 amino acids: CASSLGTGELFF. CDR3 in DNA: TGTGCCAGCAGTTTGGGCACCGGGGAGCTGTTTTTT.

The chain joins TRBV28 to TRBJ2-7, with a possible D match to TRBD1 (6 bases). From germline, CDR1 is MDHEN and CDR2 SYDVKM. The CDR3 totals 12 residues. V was pared by 3 bases and J by 5 bases, with 8 bases between. The CDR3 DNA sequence: TGTGCCAGCAGTTTGGGGGCAAACGAGCAGTACTTC. It specifies CASSLGANEQYF.

The rearrangement uses TRBV29-1 and TRBJ2-2; TRBD2 is a possible D gene (6 bases). The CDR3 totals 14 residues. Germline values: CDR1 SQVTM, CDR2 ANQGSEA. V gave up 8 bases and J gave up 2 bases, with 15 bases separating them. The CDR3 is CSTFVGGNTGELFF. Here the CDR3 DNA reads TGCAGCACCTTTGTGGGAGGTAACACCGGGGAGCTGTTTTTT.

This clone was picked up one time. The chain combines TRBV9 with TRBJ1-2; D is uncertain. Germline CDR1 and CDR2: SGDLS and YYNGEE. The CDR3 runs to 14 residues. With 4 bases removed from V and 0 bases from J, the gap between germline ends came to 10 bases. Here the CDR3 reads CASSSQRTNYGYTF. Here the CDR3 DNA reads TGTGCCAGCAGCTCCCAAAGAACTAACTATGGCTACACCTTC.

The chain has TRBV4-2 and TRBJ2-5; maybe TRBD2 (6 bases). CDR1 is LGHNA and CDR2 is YNFKEQ in the germline V gene. This CDR3 is 16 amino acids long. V lost 3 bases and J lost 2, with 16 bases in between. The CDR3 sequence: CASSQSPRRGQETQYF. CDR3 in DNA: TGTGCCAGCAGCCAGTCCCCTAGGCGGGGTCAAGAGACCCAGTACTTC.

The chain joins TRBV5-1 to TRBJ2-6, with no clear D. The CDR3 consists of 17 residues. V was cut by 2 bases and J by 0 bases, with 12 bases left in between. Germline V gives CDR1 SGHRS, CDR2 YFSETQ. CDR3: CASSLRSDSSGANVLTF. CDR3 sequence (DNA): TGCGCCAGCAGCTTACGATCTGATAGCTCTGGGGCCAACGTCCTGACTTTC.

The chain employs TRBV13 and TRBJ2-5; TRBD1 agrees at 10 bases. Per the germline V gene, CDR1 is PRHDT and CDR2 is FYEKMQ (reference sequence). This CDR3 region has 16 residues. Trimming took 5 bases from V and 4 from J; bases not matched to a gene: 10. CDR3 in amino acids: CASSTRQGALSETQYF. The DNA of the CDR3 is TGTGCCAGCAGCACTAGACAGGGGGCCCTTTCAGAGACCCAGTACTTC. Filled out from reference TRBV13 and TRBJ2-5, the complete variable domain reads AAGVIQSPRHLIKEKRETATLKCYPIPRHDTVYWYQQGPGQDPQFLISFYEKMQSDKGSIPDRFSAQQFSDYHSELNMSSLELGDSALYFCASSTRQGALSETQYFGPGTRLLVL.

J is TRBJ2-1 and V is TRBV5-1, with a weak D call TRBD2 (6 bases). Per the germline V gene, CDR1 is SGHRS and CDR2 is YFSETQ. The V and J ends lost 1 base and 2 bases respectively, with 13 bases between them. This CDR3 is 16 amino acids long. CDR3 coding DNA: TGCGCCAGCAGCTTGACGGTGGGGGGAACCTACAATGAGCAGTTCTTC. As protein: CASSLTVGGTYNEQFF.

The rearrangement uses TRBV6-5 and TRBJ2-1; the D is unclear. Per the germline V gene, CDR1 is MNHEY and CDR2 is SVGAGI. Deletions cut 6 bases from V and 8 bases from J, with 17 bases between. This CDR3 is built from 14 residues. CDR3 coding DNA: TGTGCCAGCAGCTGGGTATCTATGATGGATGAGCAGTTCTTC. This sequence encodes CASSWVSMMDEQFF.

The V call is TRBV15, the J call TRBJ2-4; D is possibly TRBD2 (6 bases). This CDR3 is built from 17 residues. CDR1 LNHNV and CDR2 YYDKDF come from the germline V gene (reference sequence). Between the trimmed V and J ends, which lost 1 base and 0 bases, there was a span of 13 bases. CDR3 sequence: CATSRGGTFLAKNIQYF. DNA for the CDR3: TGTGCCACCAGCAGAGGCGGGACCTTCCTAGCCAAAAACATTCAGTACTTC.

This clone was counted between two and nine times. This sample includes further DNA sequences coding for the same CDR3. The V and J genes are TRBV11-2 and TRBJ2-5; maybe TRBD1 (5 bases). CDR1 and CDR2 (germline): SGHAT, FQNNGV. The V gene lost 6 bases and the J gene lost 4 bases, with 12 bases spanning the gap. The CDR3 is 13 amino acids. The CDR3 sequence is CASRNQGRETQYF. CDR3 sequence (DNA): TGTGCCAGCAGAAACCAGGGAAGAGAGACCCAGTACTTC. The entire variable domain, with the rest obtained from reference TRBV11-2 and TRBJ2-5, is as follows: EAGVAQSPRYKIIEKRQSVAFWCNPISGHATLYWYQQILGQGPKLLIQFQNNGVVDDSQLPKDRFSAERLKGVDSTLKIQPAKLEDSAVYLCASRNQGRETQYFGPGTRLLVL.